One T cell receptor beta chain is described in this entry. The antigen remains undetermined. The data derive from a study of cytomegalovirus exposure and HLA in healthy donors. Study-wide results and limits: In an earlier analysis, in roughly 580 donors, most V segments appeared productive either ~87% or ~30% of the time.

It was with 60 Vbeta and 13 Jbeta primers that the PCR ran. The method was immunoSEQ multiplex PCR; TCRdb's version includes in-frame clones alone and lacks a portion of them. The sample carries about 180,000 clones, approximately 82% recorded once. Germline V lookup: CDR1 LGHNA, CDR2 YNFKEQ. With V trimmed by 5 bases and J by 2 bases, 3 bases remained unmatched. The CDR3 runs 14 residues. The sequenced sample consisted of PBMCs. The chain couples TRBV4-2 to TRBJ1-3, with TRBD1 identical over 7 bases. The sequence derives from a girl aged 2-15 years in good health and CMV-seropositive. The CDR3 region has the DNA TGTGCCAGCAGCACCGACAGGGCTGGAAACACCATATATTTT. Its protein is CASSTDRAGNTIYF.